A selection of T cell receptor beta chains follows, all from one sample in a study of Ad26.COV2.S vaccination and SARS-CoV-2 variants. Measured with immunoSEQ multiplex PCR; TCRdb has only the in-frame clones, and not every one. The sample shows about 680,000 clones, 89% of them seen only once. Sample: peripheral blood, taken in a trial of Ad26.COV2.S vaccine versus placebo. The receptor set was obtained from a person aged 18 to 59 who received the Ad26.COV2.S COVID-19 vaccine or a placebo. CDR3s include the opening cysteine and the closing phenylalanine or tryptophan. Fields, in order: J gene, CDR3 length, V gene, clone size, D gene, CDR3 DNA, CDR3 protein. A D gene is named only where the DNA matches it firmly. Rows give clone size only sometimes, using once, few, many, or a class for an expanded clone.

J: TRBJ1-4
length: 14
V: TRBV7-3
size: once
D: NA
DNA: TGTGCCAGCACGCAACAGGGAAGGGGAGAAAAACTGTTTTTT
CDR3: CASTQQGRGEKLFF

J: TRBJ2-1
length: 15
V: TRBV5-8
size: NA
D: NA
DNA: TGTGCCAGCAGATTTCGGGGGAACCAATACAATGAGCAGTTCTTC
CDR3: CASRFRGNQYNEQFF

J: TRBJ1-1
length: 18
V: TRBV5-4
size: NA
D: TRBD1
DNA: TGTGCCAGCAGACCCGGGACAGGGGGTGGGGGATTTAACACTGAAGCTTTCTTT
CDR3: CASRPGTGGGGFNTEAFF

J: TRBJ1-4
length: 13
V: TRBV11-1
size: NA
D: NA
DNA: TGTGCCAGCAGCCCCCAGGCCAATGAAAAACTGTTTTTT
CDR3: CASSPQANEKLFF

J: TRBJ1-1
length: 15
V: TRBV19
size: NA
D: TRBD1
DNA: TGTGCCAGTAGTTTTGGACAGGGATTTAGTATGGAAGCTTTCTTT
CDR3: CASSFGQGFSMEAFF

J: TRBJ1-2
length: 16
V: TRBV3-1/TRBV3-2
size: NA
D: TRBD1
DNA: TGTGCCAGCAGCCGTACAGGGACAGAGTCTAACTATGGCTACACCTTC
CDR3: CASSRTGTESNYGYTF

J: TRBJ2-7
length: 15
V: TRBV11-1
size: NA
D: TRBD2
DNA: TGTGCCAGCAGTTATATGAGCGGGATATCCTACGAGCAGTACTTC
CDR3: CASSYMSGISYEQYF

J: TRBJ1-6
length: 16
V: TRBV5-6
size: NA
D: NA
DNA: TGTGCCAGCAACCTACTGGGGGGCTCCTATAATTCACCCCTCCACTTT
CDR3: CASNLLGGSYNSPLHF

J: TRBJ2-1
length: 15
V: TRBV7-9
size: NA
D: NA
DNA: TGTGCCAGCAGCTTAGTGTCACTAGGGTACAATGAGCAGTTCTTC
CDR3: CASSLVSLGYNEQFF

J: TRBJ1-6
length: 15
V: TRBV19
size: few
D: NA
DNA: TGTGCCAGTCGGGACCTCCTCGGGGGAGGTTCACCCCTCCACTTT
CDR3: CASRDLLGGGSPLHF

J: TRBJ2-1
length: 17
V: TRBV6-2/TRBV6-3
size: NA
D: NA
DNA: TGTGCCAGCAGTTACTCGATCTGGGGCAAGAGGGGGAATGAGCAGTTCTTC
CDR3: CASSYSIWGKRGNEQFF

J: TRBJ2-1
length: 16
V: TRBV24-1
size: NA
D: TRBD2
DNA: TGTGCCACCAGTGACGGCGGGGGGAGCACCTACAATGAGCAGTTCTTC
CDR3: CATSDGGGSTYNEQFF

J: TRBJ1-3
length: 12
V: TRBV7-9
size: NA
D: NA
DNA: TGTGCCAGCAGAGGGGTCGGAAACACCATATATTTT
CDR3: CASRGVGNTIYF

J: TRBJ2-7
length: 14
V: TRBV23-1
size: few
D: NA
DNA: TGCGCCAGCAGTCAATCCCTTGGGGGGCACGAGCAGTACTTC
CDR3: CASSQSLGGHEQYF

J: TRBJ2-7
length: 14
V: TRBV11-2
size: few
D: NA
DNA: TGTGCCAGCAGCCTCGGGAGTCTTTCCTACGAGCAGTACTTC
CDR3: CASSLGSLSYEQYF

J: TRBJ1-1
length: 13
V: TRBV19
size: once
D: TRBD1
DNA: TGTGCCAGTAGGACAGGGGTGGGGATTGAAGCTTTCTTT
CDR3: CASRTGVGIEAFF

J: TRBJ2-2
length: 15
V: TRBV11-3
size: NA
D: NA
DNA: TGTGCCAGCAGCCTCGAGGCCGCGAACACCGGGGAGCTGTTTTTT
CDR3: CASSLEAANTGELFF

J: TRBJ1-2
length: 14
V: TRBV18
size: once
D: NA
DNA: TGTGCCAGCTCACCCTTGGGGACCGACTATGGCTACACCTTC
CDR3: CASSPLGTDYGYTF

J: TRBJ2-1
length: 11
V: TRBV25-1
size: NA
D: NA
DNA: TGTGCCAGCAGTGGGGGCCGTGAGCAGTTCTTC
CDR3: CASSGGREQFF

J: TRBJ2-5
length: 15
V: TRBV27
size: NA
D: TRBD1
DNA: TGTGCCAGCAGTTTAAGGGACAGACGCCAAGAGACCCAGTACTTC
CDR3: CASSLRDRRQETQYF

J: TRBJ2-1
length: 14
V: TRBV6-5
size: NA
D: NA
DNA: TGTGCCAGCAGTTTCCTCGAGGGGCCTCGAGGGCAGTTCTTC
CDR3: CASSFLEGPRGQFF

J: TRBJ2-5
length: 12
V: TRBV5-4
size: NA
D: NA
DNA: TGTGCCAGCAGCGTGGGGGACGAGACCCAGTACTTC
CDR3: CASSVGDETQYF

J: TRBJ1-4
length: 12
V: TRBV11-2
size: NA
D: NA
DNA: TGTGCCAGCAGCTTAGTGAATGAAAAACTGTTTTTT
CDR3: CASSLVNEKLFF

J: TRBJ2-5
length: 11
V: TRBV7-8
size: NA
D: NA
DNA: TGTGCCAGCAGGGTCCGGGAGACCCAGTACTTC
CDR3: CASRVRETQYF

J: TRBJ2-5
length: 14
V: TRBV3-1/TRBV3-2
size: once
D: TRBD2
DNA: TGTGCCAGCAGCCAAGCAGCGGGAGGAGAGACCCAGTACTTC
CDR3: CASSQAAGGETQYF

J: TRBJ1-4
length: 16
V: TRBV5-1
size: NA
D: NA
DNA: TGCGCCAGCAGCCGGGGGGCCATTGCAACTAATGAAAAACTGTTTTTT
CDR3: CASSRGAIATNEKLFF

J: TRBJ2-1
length: 17
V: TRBV5-4
size: NA
D: TRBD2
DNA: TGTGCCAGCAGCTTCCTGGCGGGAGGTTACTCCTACAATGAGCAGTTCTTC
CDR3: CASSFLAGGYSYNEQFF

J: TRBJ2-7
length: 16
V: TRBV6-2/TRBV6-3
size: NA
D: TRBD1
DNA: TGTGCCAGCAGTTTCACACGGACAGGGACGTTTTACGAGCAGTACTTC
CDR3: CASSFTRTGTFYEQYF

J: TRBJ1-2
length: 15
V: TRBV6-5
size: NA
D: TRBD1
DNA: TGTGCCAGCAGCCACGAGGGACAGGGGCGGTATGGCTACACCTTC
CDR3: CASSHEGQGRYGYTF

J: TRBJ1-6
length: 15
V: TRBV5-1
size: NA
D: NA
DNA: TGCGCCAGCAGCTTGTCCGGGGGGGAGCGTTCACCCCTCCACTTT
CDR3: CASSLSGGERSPLHF

J: TRBJ2-7
length: 13
V: TRBV11-3
size: NA
D: NA
DNA: TGTGCCAGCAGCTCTGAAAGCAGGGGCGAGCAGTACTTC
CDR3: CASSSESRGEQYF

J: TRBJ1-6
length: 20
V: TRBV6-6
size: NA
D: TRBD1
DNA: TGTGCCAGCAGTCCCCCCTCCGACAGGGGAAGGGGTAGGTATAATTCACCCCTCCACTTT
CDR3: CASSPPSDRGRGRYNSPLHF

J: TRBJ1-5
length: 15
V: TRBV7-9
size: NA
D: NA
DNA: TGTGCCAGCAGCTTAGGGGGGGCGCGCAATCAGCCCCAGCATTTT
CDR3: CASSLGGARNQPQHF

J: TRBJ1-2
length: 13
V: TRBV30
size: NA
D: TRBD1
DNA: TGTGCCTGGAGTGCTGGGACAGCCGGTGGCTACACCTTC
CDR3: CAWSAGTAGGYTF

J: TRBJ2-7
length: 14
V: TRBV18
size: NA
D: NA
DNA: TGTGCCAGCTCACCAGGGACGGCTTCCTACGAGCAGTACTTC
CDR3: CASSPGTASYEQYF

J: TRBJ1-2
length: 13
V: TRBV19
size: NA
D: NA
DNA: TGTGCCAGTAGTATAGCGGCAGGGGCTGGCTACACCTTC
CDR3: CASSIAAGAGYTF

J: TRBJ2-5
length: 16
V: TRBV18
size: NA
D: NA
DNA: TGTGCCAGCTCACCATTCACCGGACAGACCGAAGAGACCCAGTACTTC
CDR3: CASSPFTGQTEETQYF

J: TRBJ1-2
length: 14
V: TRBV25-1
size: NA
D: NA
DNA: TGTGCCAGCAGTCGGACAGACTATTTCGATGGCTACACCTTC
CDR3: CASSRTDYFDGYTF

J: TRBJ2-5
length: 13
V: TRBV15
size: NA
D: NA
DNA: TGTGCCACCGCCGAAACAGGCAGGGAGACCCAGTACTTC
CDR3: CATAETGRETQYF

J: TRBJ1-6
length: 15
V: TRBV10-3
size: NA
D: NA
DNA: TGTGCCATCAGTGCGAGTGGCTCCTATAATTCACCCCTCCACTTT
CDR3: CAISASGSYNSPLHF

J: TRBJ2-7
length: 17
V: TRBV7-9
size: NA
D: TRBD2
DNA: TGTGCCAGCAGCTCTGCCCTCCCTATAGCGGGGGGAAGCGAGCAGTACTTC
CDR3: CASSSALPIAGGSEQYF

J: TRBJ2-6
length: 16
V: TRBV5-1
size: NA
D: NA
DNA: TGCGCCAGCAGCTTGTTGGTTGCGGCTGGGGCCAACGTCCTGACTTTC
CDR3: CASSLLVAAGANVLTF

J: TRBJ2-2
length: 12
V: TRBV19
size: NA
D: NA
DNA: TGTGCCAGTAGCCCGGGGACCGGGGAGCTGTTTTTT
CDR3: CASSPGTGELFF

J: TRBJ2-2
length: 15
V: TRBV6-2/TRBV6-3
size: NA
D: TRBD2
DNA: TGTGCCAGCAGCCCCTCGACCGGACTAGCCGGGGAGCTGTTTTTT
CDR3: CASSPSTGLAGELFF

J: TRBJ2-7
length: 15
V: TRBV6-4
size: NA
D: TRBD1
DNA: TGTGCCAGCAGGGACACCGGGACAGGCCCTTACGAGCAGTACTTC
CDR3: CASRDTGTGPYEQYF

J: TRBJ1-4
length: 17
V: TRBV25-1
size: once
D: NA
DNA: TGTGCCAGCAGTCAGGGCGTTGGGGGCGAGGGTAATGAAAAACTGTTTTTT
CDR3: CASSQGVGGEGNEKLFF

J: TRBJ2-3
length: 14
V: TRBV3-1/TRBV3-2
size: NA
D: NA
DNA: TGTGCCAGCAGCCAAGATTCGCGGGCAGATACGCAGTATTTT
CDR3: CASSQDSRADTQYF

J: TRBJ2-7
length: 14
V: TRBV28
size: NA
D: TRBD1
DNA: TGTGCCAGCAGCCTACCCCAACAGGGGAACGAGCAGTACTTC
CDR3: CASSLPQQGNEQYF

J: TRBJ2-2
length: 14
V: TRBV11-3
size: NA
D: NA
DNA: TGTGCCAGCAGCTATCGGCAAAGCACCGGGGAGCTGTTTTTT
CDR3: CASSYRQSTGELFF

J: TRBJ2-1
length: 15
V: TRBV24-1
size: once
D: NA
DNA: TGTGCCACCAGTGATCCAGGGGGGGGCTACAATGAGCAGTTCTTC
CDR3: CATSDPGGGYNEQFF

J: TRBJ2-7
length: 15
V: TRBV5-4
size: NA
D: NA
DNA: TGTGCCAGCAGCGGCGGCCTGGCAGGGGTTTACGAGCAGTACTTC
CDR3: CASSGGLAGVYEQYF

J: TRBJ2-7
length: 16
V: TRBV10-3
size: NA
D: TRBD2
DNA: TGTGCCATCAGTGAGGCGGGACTAGCGGGAGGGTACGAGCAGTACTTC
CDR3: CAISEAGLAGGYEQYF

J: TRBJ1-2
length: 14
V: TRBV15
size: NA
D: NA
DNA: TGTGCCACCAGCAGAGATGAAGGGGGCTATGGCTACACCTTC
CDR3: CATSRDEGGYGYTF

J: TRBJ2-1
length: 11
V: TRBV30
size: NA
D: NA
DNA: TGTGCCTGGAGAAGGGGAAATGAGCAGTTCTTC
CDR3: CAWRRGNEQFF

J: TRBJ2-5
length: 13
V: TRBV3-1/TRBV3-2
size: NA
D: NA
DNA: TGTGCCAGCAGCCACCCGAGGGGCGGGACCCAGTACTTC
CDR3: CASSHPRGGTQYF

J: TRBJ1-3
length: 18
V: TRBV10-3
size: NA
D: TRBD1
DNA: TGTGCCATCAGTGGGGGGACAGGAGGTCAAACTACTGGAAACACCATATATTTT
CDR3: CAISGGTGGQTTGNTIYF

J: TRBJ2-7
length: 15
V: TRBV19
size: NA
D: NA
DNA: TGTGCCAGTAGTGCTGGGACGGCAAGCTCCTACGAGCAGTACTTC
CDR3: CASSAGTASSYEQYF

J: TRBJ1-5
length: 13
V: TRBV15
size: NA
D: NA
DNA: TGTGCCACCAGCAGGAGGGGGAACCAGCCCCAGCATTTT
CDR3: CATSRRGNQPQHF

J: TRBJ2-7
length: 14
V: TRBV10-3
size: NA
D: TRBD1
DNA: TGTGCCATCAGTGACGGGACAGCAAGCTACGAGCAGTACTTC
CDR3: CAISDGTASYEQYF

J: TRBJ2-7
length: 13
V: TRBV29-1
size: NA
D: NA
DNA: TGCAGCGTTGGCCGGGACTTATCCTACGAGCAGTACTTC
CDR3: CSVGRDLSYEQYF